The rows below give T cell receptor beta chains drawn from one sample of a study of monozygotic twins with inflammatory bowel disease. TCRdb reanalyzed the 5' RACE reads and collapses them to one entry per CDR3 protein, without DNA. The specimen's table records 350,000 to 500,000 distinct CDR3 sequences. The sample comprised blood. The origin of the receptors is a human donor with ulcerative colitis or Crohn's disease, or a healthy co-twin of an affected twin (not recorded which). Each CDR3 is given with its conserved first and last residue.

j_gene,v_gene,CDR3aa
TRBJ2-7,TRBV29-1,CSVIIDLGEQYF
TRBJ1-2,TRBV7-9,CASSLAEALSYGYTF
TRBJ2-7,TRBV18,CASSVDRVYEQYF
TRBJ2-7,TRBV10-3,CAISLGTGEREQYF
TRBJ2-1,TRBV5-5,CASSLMVAGGNEQFF
TRBJ1-1,TRBV10-1,CASSLKFGQEGEAFF
TRBJ2-1,TRBV12-3/TRBV12-4,CASSFSRGWDNEQFF
TRBJ1-6,TRBV7-9,CASSLHEGTYNSPLHF
TRBJ2-7,TRBV6-1,CAISRAPNSGYEQYF
TRBJ2-7,TRBV12-3/TRBV12-4,CASSLRLSLGLSYEQYF
TRBJ1-5,TRBV20-1,CSARWGGTNQPQHF
TRBJ2-1,TRBV4-1,CASSQETDFYNEQFF
TRBJ2-1,TRBV5-1,CASSLSGDLNEQFF
TRBJ2-1,TRBV5-1,CASSLAPSGGPYNEQFF
TRBJ1-2,TRBV19,CASSPTGTNQLPYGYTF
TRBJ2-1,TRBV12-3/TRBV12-4,CASDNGGYNEQFF
TRBJ2-7,TRBV6-2/TRBV6-3,CASSYAAGEQYF
TRBJ1-1,TRBV29-1,CSVHRGNTEAFF
TRBJ2-3,TRBV5-6,CASLSLGDTQYF
TRBJ2-5,TRBV27,CASHGGALGQETQYF
TRBJ2-7,TRBV3-1,CASSPRTGVYEQYF
TRBJ1-5,TRBV18,CASSPGDNQPQHF
TRBJ1-2,TRBV11-2,CASSAQGFGYTF
TRBJ2-7,TRBV15,CATSRDSIWTEGYEQYF
TRBJ2-4,TRBV20-1,CSATLRQGMDKNIQYF
TRBJ2-3,TRBV9,CAGSVQTGTAWGTQYF
TRBJ2-1,TRBV20-1,CSALTSGAPNEQFF
TRBJ2-1,TRBV20-1,CSATKTSGAEYNEQFF
TRBJ2-3,TRBV5-8,CASSRGGRLTDTQYF
TRBJ2-7,TRBV5-1,CASSLEAVWFGSSYEQYF
TRBJ2-1,TRBV7-2,CASSLQVGDEQFF
TRBJ2-3,TRBV4-1,CASSPEREIDTQYF
TRBJ2-1,TRBV9,CASSVVPGPVSVQFF
TRBJ1-2,TRBV30,CAWSVLGYGYTF
TRBJ2-5,TRBV10-3,CAISESPGRDQETQYF
TRBJ2-7,TRBV6-1,CASSGVRYEQYF
TRBJ2-7,TRBV4-1,CASSQADKTYEQYF
TRBJ2-5,TRBV3-1,CASAGEVETQYF
TRBJ2-3,TRBV7-2,CASSSFLNRGDTQYF
TRBJ2-2,TRBV12-3/TRBV12-4,CASSFNVEGTGELFF
TRBJ2-1,TRBV21-1,CASSNWGVAYNEQFF
TRBJ2-5,TRBV12-3/TRBV12-4,CASSLGAGRETQYF
TRBJ2-4,TRBV7-9,CASSPQTGGEVKNIQYF
TRBJ1-1,TRBV5-6,CASSIGQGLEAFF
TRBJ2-7,TRBV11-1,CASSGGQGIYEQYF
TRBJ2-3,TRBV7-6,CASSLGSRTVTDTQYF
TRBJ2-7,TRBV3-1,CASSQDPSGSAYEQYF
TRBJ2-3,TRBV7-2,CASSLVGDREFTDTQYF
TRBJ2-7,TRBV7-9,CASSLPADGAEQYF
TRBJ2-6,TRBV5-1,CASSLVVGSGANVLTF
TRBJ2-7,TRBV7-2,CASSLVAGPSSYEQYF
TRBJ1-1,TRBV11-2,CASSGLQGTEAFF
TRBJ1-1,TRBV7-3,CASSLTWQVGEGTEAFF
TRBJ2-3,TRBV5-1,CASSAASGRRDTQYF